Each of the 29 T cell receptor delta chains below was sequenced from the same sample in a study of gamma-delta chains in newborns, infants, children. TCRdb reanalysed the reads with CATT. This repertoire shows 5,500 to 7,500 delta-chain clones, approximately 10% found once; its top ten account for around 7.5%. The sample taken for sequencing was blood. The receptors derive from a child who was a newborn, infant or young child, either healthy, febrile or measles-vaccinated (not recorded which).

This clone showed up just a few times. This chain uses TRDV2 with TRDJ3; no firm D call. Trimming cost V 5 bases and J 2 bases, with 0 bases left between them. The CDR3 covers 12 residues. Germline V gene data show CDR1 as GEAIGNYY and CDR2 as EKD. The CDR3 bases are TGTGCCTGTGCCTGGGACACCCGACAGATGTTTTTC. Amino acid sequence: CACAWDTRQMFF.

This clone occurred a few times. This sequence joins TRDV2 and TRDJ1; TRDD3 agrees at 8 bases. V lost 1 base, J lost 0 bases, and 12 bases stayed unmatched. CDR1 is GEAIGNYY, CDR2 EKD, per germline. The CDR3 runs to 18 residues. CDR3 loop: CACDTVLGAFPYTDKLIF. The CDR3 nucleotides are TGTGCCTGTGACACAGTACTGGGGGCCTTCCCGTACACCGATAAACTCATCTTT.

With regard to this clone: A read error is possible here, since a much larger clone lies one base away. Other DNA sequences of this sample code for an identical CDR3. CDR3 sequence: CACDTGGYGSSWDTRQMFF. For the CDR3, the DNA is TGTGCCTGTGACACCGGGGGATACGGGAGCTCCTGGGACACCCGACAGATGTTTTTC. This chain connects TRDV2 to TRDJ3, with TRDD3 matching over 10 bases. V shed 0 bases and J 0 bases; nucleotides not matched to a gene: 4. Germline V lookup: CDR1 GEAIGNYY, CDR2 EKD. CDR3 size: 19 residues.

This clone turned up a few times. Given a much more abundant clone one base away, this may be a read error. V is TRDV2 and J is TRDJ2, with 8 positions matching TRDD3. CDR1 is GEAIGNYY, CDR2 EKD, per germline. The CDR3 extends over 17 amino acids. The ends lost 0 bases at V and 5 bases at J; junction bases unmatched: 10. The CDR3 DNA is TGTGCCTGTGACACCGTCCGCCTGGGGGACCTAACAGCACAACTCTTCTTT. It encodes CACDTVRLGDLTAQLFF.

The chain is built from TRDV2 and TRDJ1; TRDD3 might be the D (9 bases). The CDR3 totals 18 residues. Germline loops: CDR1 GEAIGNYY, CDR2 EKD. V lost 3 bases to trimming and J lost 3 bases, with 25 bases between them. The CDR3 loop is CACDPLPTEGGYSDKLIF. The CDR3 nucleotides read TGTGCCTGTGACCCACTTCCTACCGAGGGGGGATACTCCGATAAACTCATCTTT.

In its sample, this clone was seen a few times. The rearrangement uses TRDV2 and TRDJ1; tentative D call: TRDD3 (5 bases). In germline, CDR1 is GEAIGNYY, CDR2 EKD. V was cut by 2 bases and J by 7 bases, with 19 bases left in between. This CDR3 has 15 residues. Written as DNA, the CDR3 is TGTGCCTGTGACAGACTGGTTGCACGGGGGGGTAAACTCATCTTT. Its translation: CACDRLVARGGKLIF.

A single count supports this clone. An end of the junction differs from the germline gene, which may be a read error. V gene TRDV2 combines with J gene TRDJ3, with 8 bases that match TRDD3. No J gene is reported in TCRdb; it was inferred here by comparing the DNA with germline. The CDR3 is made up of 21 amino acids. Germline-derived CDR1 and CDR2 are GEAIGNYY and EKD. This CDR3 reads CASDTAWGRKKSSWETRKMFF. In nucleotides, the CDR3 is TGTGCCAGTGACACCGCCTGGGGGAGGAAAAAGAGCTCCTGGGAAACCCGAAAGATGTTTTTC.

Concerning this clone itself: A much more abundant neighbour one base away suggests this may be a read error. In the same sample, other DNA sequences code for this CDR3. The chain employs TRDV2 and TRDJ1, with D tentatively TRDD3 (6 bases). In germline, CDR1 is GEAIGNYY, CDR2 EKD. This CDR3 is 17 amino acids long. The V end lost 3 bases, the J end lost 4 bases, and 23 bases lay between the germline ends. The CDR3: CACDPWGPNKALDKLIF. The CDR3 bases are TGTGCCTGTGACCCCTGGGGACCTAACAAGGCCCTCGATAAACTCATCTTT.

The CDR3 nucleotides read TGTGCCTGTGACCCCGTGGGTGGGGGATACACCGATAAACTCATCTTT. Amino acids: CACDPVGGGYTDKLIF. The rearrangement joins TRDV2 to TRDJ1; 8 positions match TRDD3. Per the germline V gene, CDR1 is GEAIGNYY and CDR2 is EKD. The CDR3 runs 16 residues. The junction had 8 bases not matched to a gene; V was cut back by 3 bases and J by 0 bases.

This clone is categorized as medium-sized. This could be a read error, since a much larger clone is one nucleotide away. Other DNA sequences from this sample encode an identical CDR3 as well. This rearrangement joins TRDV2 to TRDJ3; 10 bases match TRDD3. Germline CDR1 is GEAIGNYY and CDR2 is EKD. V gave up 0 bases and J gave up 1 base; unmatched junction bases: 2. The CDR3 length is 18 residues. CDR3 in DNA: TGTGCCTGTGACACCGTACTGGGGGATTCCTGGGACACCCGACAGATGTTTTTC. Residues: CACDTVLGDSWDTRQMFF.

For this clone: A much larger clone is a single base away; this may be a read error. Other DNA sequences in the sample encode the same CDR3. The genes are TRDV2 and TRDJ2; 12 bases line up with TRDD3. Germline CDR1 is GEAIGNYY and CDR2 is EKD. CDR3 length equals 19 residues. V trimming: 3 bases; J trimming: 2 bases; junction bases outside the gene matches: 12. CDR3 in amino acids: CACDPVTGGYPALTAQLFF. In DNA, the CDR3 is TGTGCCTGTGACCCAGTTACTGGGGGATACCCAGCCTTGACAGCACAACTCTTCTTT.

This clone was counted once. This may come from a read error, since a much larger clone is one base off. The gene calls are TRDV2 and TRDJ3; 11 bases line up with TRDD3. TCRdb supplies no J gene; here it was assigned by aligning the nucleotide sequence to germline. Germline V CDR1 and CDR2: GEAIGNYY, EKD. The CDR3 loop spans 21 amino acids. Trimming removed 4 bases from V and 1 base from J; junction bases left unmatched: 14. CDR3 residues: CACDTGGYDPSSSWDTRQMFF. Here the CDR3 DNA reads TGTGCCTGTGATACTGGGGGATATGACCCATCATCTTCCTGGGACACCCGACAGATGTTTTTC.

About this clone: A junction end diverges from the germline sequence, so it may reflect a read error. This specimen includes other DNA sequences encoding the same CDR3. The chain combines TRDV2 with TRDJ3, with 7 nucleotides matching TRDD3. The germline V gene has CDR1 GEAIGNYY and CDR2 EKD. CDR3 length: 18 amino acids. The CDR3, as DNA: TGTGCCTGTGACACCGAGTGGGGGAACTCCTGGGACGCCCGACAGATGTTTTTC. It encodes CACDTEWGNSWDARQMFF.

The chain employs TRDV2 and TRDJ1; tentatively, D is TRDD3 (5 bases). Here the J gene was assigned by germline matching of the DNA, as TCRdb has none. The CDR3 loop spans 19 amino acids. V was shortened by 0 bases and J by 0 bases, with 22 bases between the two germline ends. CDR1 and CDR2 (germline): GEAIGNYY, EKD. The CDR3, as DNA: TGTGCCTGTGACACCGTGAGGGGGGGGTCGACCGGGTACACCGATAAACTCATCTTT. Amino acid sequence: CACDTVRGGSTGYTDKLIF.

This clone appeared a few times. This sequence joins TRDV2 and TRDJ1, with D perhaps matching TRDD3 (5 bases). Germline V gene data show CDR1 as GEAIGNYY and CDR2 as EKD. Deletions cut 0 bases from V and 0 bases from J, with 13 bases between. This CDR3 is 16 amino acids long. The CDR3 DNA reads TGTGCCTGTGACACCGTGGGGTCCCAGTACACCGATAAACTCATCTTT. Its translation is CACDTVGSQYTDKLIF.

About this clone itself: A much bigger clone sits one base away, suggesting this may be a read error. The rearrangement uses TRDV2 and TRDJ3; 7 bases align to TRDD3. V shed 0 bases, J shed 0 bases, and the junction held 4 bases outside the gene matches. This CDR3 region has 18 residues. CDR1 and CDR2 from the germline V gene are GEAIGNYY and EKD. The CDR3 loop reads CACDTGDWGSWDTRQMFF. CDR3 in DNA: TGTGCCTGTGACACCGGGGACTGGGGCTCCTGGGACACCCGACAGATGTTTTTC.

This clone was detected a few times. This likely came from a read error, as a far larger clone is one base away. The rearrangement joins TRDV2 to TRDJ1; 13 bases fit TRDD3. The CDR3 extends over 17 amino acids. The V segment lost 3 bases and the J segment 4 bases; nucleotides outside the gene matches: 10. From germline, CDR1 is GEAIGNYY and CDR2 EKD. The DNA for the CDR3 is TGTGCCTGTGACCGTGTACTGGGGGATACGGCGTTCGATAAACTCATCTTT. It is translated as CACDRVLGDTAFDKLIF.

This clone was picked up a small number of times. The chain links TRDV2 to TRDJ3; 9 bases fit TRDD3. CDR3 length: 20 residues. V shed 1 base, J shed 2 bases, and the junction held 11 bases outside the gene matches. The germline gives CDR1 GEAIGNYY, CDR2 EKD. Here the CDR3 DNA reads TGTGCCTGTGACACGGCGGAGGGGATACGCGAGACCTGGGACACCCGACAGATGTTTTTC. Translation: CACDTAEGIRETWDTRQMFF.

This clone was observed a few times. The TCRdb record carries a much larger clone's protein, which differs from this DNA's translation at residue 11; a read error is the likely cause, and the protein listed here is the DNA translation. The V and J genes are TRDV2 and TRDJ1; perhaps TRDD3 as D (5 bases). The germline V gene encodes CDR1 GEAIGNYY and CDR2 EKD. This CDR3 is 14 amino acids long. DNA for the CDR3: TGTGCCTGTGACCCCATTGGGGCCACCGATAACCTCATCTTT. Residues: CACDPIGATDNLIF.

Comment on this clone: One end of the junction does not line up with germline, which may come from a read error. The genes are TRDV1 and TRDJ1, with 9 bases identical to TRDD3. The J gene was not available in TCRdb and was assigned here by matching the DNA to germline segments. The CDR3 is 18 residues long. Germline CDR1 TSWWSYY, CDR2 QGS. CDR3 coding DNA: TGTGCTCTTGGGGAACTACTCGGGCGTGGGGGATATACCGATAGACTCATCTTT. This gives the protein CALGELLGRGGYTDRLIF.

This clone was counted only a few times. The chain carries TRDV2 and TRDJ1, with 7 bases identical to TRDD3. The CDR3 sequence is 18 residues long. The trim removed 0 bases at V and 2 bases at J, leaving 14 bases unmatched. CDR1 GEAIGNYY and CDR2 EKD come from the germline V gene. CDR3 in DNA: TGTGCCTGTGACACCTTAGAGGCTGAGGGATACCGAACCGATAAACTCATCTTT. As protein: CACDTLEAEGYRTDKLIF.

This clone was counted a few times. This chain links TRDV2 with TRDJ1; TRDD3 matches 9 bases. There are 15 residues in the CDR3. V trimming: 0 bases; J trimming: 8 bases; junction bases outside the gene matches: 9. The V gene's germline CDR1 is GEAIGNYY and CDR2 EKD. DNA for the CDR3: TGTGCCTGTGACACCGTTGAGGGGGATACTTCGAAACTCATCTTT. It specifies CACDTVEGDTSKLIF.

This clone has more than one count but fewer than ten. This chain links TRDV2 with TRDJ1, with 12 bases fitting TRDD3. The germline gives CDR1 GEAIGNYY, CDR2 EKD. This CDR3 has 16 residues. The J segment lost 0 bases and the V segment lost 4 bases, leaving 5 bases of the junction unmatched. In DNA form, the CDR3 reads TGTGCCTGTGATTTACTGGGGGATACCTACACCGATAAACTCATCTTT. This encodes CACDLLGDTYTDKLIF.

Here the V gene is TRDV2, but the J gene went uncalled; the table gives TRDD2 as D, unverified against the DNA. Per germline, CDR1 GEAIGNYY and CDR2 EKD. The CDR3 spans 18 residues. CDR3 coding DNA: TGTGCCTGTGACAGCCTTCCTACGGTGATCCGCTACACCGATAAACTCACCTTT. Translating gives CACDSLPTVIRYTDKLTF.

By sample fraction, this clone is medium-sized (0.01 to 0.1%). This same CDR3 is encoded by further DNA sequences in the sample. The genes are TRDV2 and TRDJ1; TRDD3 matches 13 bases. The CDR3 covers 20 residues. The V segment lost 0 bases and the J segment 1 base; nucleotides outside the gene matches: 13. Germline CDR1 GEAIGNYY, CDR2 EKD. CDR3 nucleotides: TGTGCCTGTGACACCGTTAATTTACTGGGGGATACGCCGGTCACCGATAAACTCATCTTT. Its translation: CACDTVNLLGDTPVTDKLIF.

This clone was found a few times. V gene TRDV2 combines with J gene TRDJ1; TRDD3 matches 9 bases. Germline CDR1 is GEAIGNYY and CDR2 is EKD. V dropped 2 bases and J dropped 0; count of bases not matched to a gene: 12. The CDR3 sequence is 18 residues long. CDR3 bases: TGTGCCTGTGACATACTGGGGGACCGTACTCCGTACACCGATAAACTCATCTTT. Translating gives CACDILGDRTPYTDKLIF.

This clone was counted only a few times. J is TRDJ1 and V is TRDV2, with 7 bases matching TRDD3. Trimming removed 1 base from V and 2 bases from J; junction bases left unmatched: 9. CDR3 size: 16 residues. The germline gives CDR1 GEAIGNYY, CDR2 EKD. The CDR3 DNA follows: TGTGCCTGTGACACACTGGGGACGAGAAATACCGATAAACTCATCTTT. It yields the protein CACDTLGTRNTDKLIF.

The V and J genes are TRDV2 and TRDJ1, with 7 bases that match TRDD3. The germline CDR1 and CDR2 sequences are GEAIGNYY and EKD. The junction had 15 bases not matched to a gene; V was cut back by 3 bases and J by 0 bases. The length of the CDR3 is 18 residues. For the CDR3, the DNA is TGTGCCTGTGACCCCTTGGGTGGGGGACGAAGAGACACCGATAAACTCATCTTT. It yields the protein CACDPLGGGRRDTDKLIF.

This clone occurred a few times. A much bigger clone sits one base away, suggesting this may be a read error. The chain uses TRDV2 and TRDJ1, with 8 bases matching TRDD3. TCRdb gives no J gene; it was assigned here by matching the DNA to germline. This CDR3 spans 18 amino acids. CDR1 is GEAIGNYY, CDR2 EKD, per germline. The V gene end was trimmed by 3 bases and the J gene end by 0 bases; junction bases not matched to a gene: 14. The CDR3 DNA sequence: TGTGCCTGTGACCCCATAACGGGGGATAAAAGGGACACCGATAAACTCATCTTT. Residues: CACDPITGDKRDTDKLIF.